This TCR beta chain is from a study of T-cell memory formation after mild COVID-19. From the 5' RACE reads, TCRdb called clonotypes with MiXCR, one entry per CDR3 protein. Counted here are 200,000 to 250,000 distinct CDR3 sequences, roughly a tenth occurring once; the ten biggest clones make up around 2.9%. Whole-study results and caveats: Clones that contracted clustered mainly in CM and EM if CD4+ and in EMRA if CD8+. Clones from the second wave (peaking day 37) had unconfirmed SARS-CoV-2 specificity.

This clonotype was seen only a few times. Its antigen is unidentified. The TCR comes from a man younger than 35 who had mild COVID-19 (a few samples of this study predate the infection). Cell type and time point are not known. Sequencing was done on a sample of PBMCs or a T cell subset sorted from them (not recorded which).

CDR3 sequence reads: CASSQAGGVNEQFF. The DNA of the CDR3 is TGTGCCAGCAGCCAAGCCGGGGGGGTTAATGAGCAGTTCTTC. The chain employs TRBV3-1 and TRBJ2-1; TRBD2 agrees at 8 bases. CDR3 length: 14 residues. The V gene's germline CDR1 is LGHDT and CDR2 YNNKEL (reference sequence). The V gene end was trimmed by 1 base and the J gene end by 7 bases; junction bases not matched to a gene: 3.